The rows below give T cell receptor beta chains drawn from one sample of a study of control samples from healthy donors and cancer patients. TCRdb's table, derived via immunoSEQ multiplex PCR, lists solely in-frame clones and lacks some. Among 110,000 to 150,000 clones listed, just under 95% were seen once. The material sequenced was PBMCs. Receptors were obtained from a man between 60 and 70 years old with colorectal cancer. CDR3s include the opening cysteine and the closing phenylalanine or tryptophan. The D gene is left open where the match is weak. Only some rows state a clone size, as once, few, many or a class for expanded clones.

V: TRBV7-9; J: TRBJ1-1; D: NA; size: NA; CDR3: CASSLGAGVTEAFF; DNA: TGTGCCAGCAGTTTAGGCGCTGGGGTCACTGAAGCTTTCTTT
V: TRBV30; J: TRBJ2-7; D: TRBD1; size: NA; CDR3: CAWRARDRGYEQYF; DNA: TGTGCCTGGAGGGCCCGGGACAGGGGGTACGAGCAGTACTTC
V: TRBV4-2; J: TRBJ2-4; D: NA; size: NA; CDR3: CASSQEGGKGGIKNIQYF; DNA: TGTGCCAGCAGCCAAGAAGGGGGTAAGGGGGGCATCAAAAACATTCAGTACTTC
V: TRBV10-1; J: TRBJ1-2; D: NA; size: few; CDR3: CASSDIPRDDYGYTF; DNA: TGCGCCAGCAGTGATATCCCCAGGGACGACTATGGCTACACCTTC
V: TRBV19; J: TRBJ2-3; D: NA; size: NA; CDR3: CASSIDVSGGKDTQYF; DNA: TGTGCCAGTAGTATAGACGTCTCGGGGGGCAAAGATACGCAGTATTTT
V: TRBV10-1; J: TRBJ2-1; D: TRBD2; size: NA; CDR3: CASSDSSGYNGQFF; DNA: TGCGCCAGCAGTGATTCTAGCGGCTACAATGGGCAGTTCTTC
V: TRBV12-3/TRBV12-4; J: TRBJ2-6; D: NA; size: NA; CDR3: CASSLSGANVLTF; DNA: TGTGCCAGCAGTTTATCTGGGGCCAACGTCCTGACTTTC
V: TRBV4-3; J: TRBJ2-7; D: NA; size: NA; CDR3: CASSPETDGSYEQYF; DNA: TGCGCCAGCAGCCCTGAGACAGATGGATCCTACGAGCAGTACTTC
V: TRBV10-3; J: TRBJ1-2; D: NA; size: NA; CDR3: CAISEGGYGYTF; DNA: TGTGCCATCAGTGAGGGAGGCTATGGCTACACCTTC
V: TRBV10-1; J: TRBJ1-5; D: TRBD1; size: NA; CDR3: CASSELGRGSSQPQHF; DNA: TGCGCCAGCAGTGAGTTAGGCAGGGGGTCGAGTCAGCCCCAGCATTTT
V: TRBV3-1/TRBV3-2; J: TRBJ2-5; D: NA; size: NA; CDR3: CASSPTGRETQYF; DNA: TGTGCCAGCAGCCCTACAGGGAGGGAGACCCAGTACTTC
V: TRBV25-1; J: TRBJ1-2; D: NA; size: NA; CDR3: CASSELGAYGYTF; DNA: TGTGCCAGCAGTGAATTGGGCGCCTATGGCTACACCTTC
V: TRBV3-1/TRBV3-2; J: TRBJ2-2; D: NA; size: NA; CDR3: CASSQAGTPRTGELFF; DNA: TGTGCCAGCAGCCAAGCCGGGACCCCGAGGACCGGGGAGCTGTTTTTT
V: TRBV18; J: TRBJ2-2; D: NA; size: NA; CDR3: CASSQGYTGELFF; DNA: TGTGCCAGCTCACAAGGGTACACCGGGGAGCTGTTTTTT
V: TRBV7-9; J: TRBJ1-1; D: NA; size: NA; CDR3: CASSLDPTEAFF; DNA: TGTGCCAGCAGCTTAGACCCCACTGAAGCTTTCTTT
V: TRBV12-2; J: TRBJ1-6; D: NA; size: NA; CDR3: CASRFQCLCSPLHF; DNA: TGTGCAAGTCGCTTTCAATGTTTGTGTTCACCCCTCCACTTT
V: TRBV30; J: TRBJ1-3; D: TRBD1; size: NA; CDR3: CAWSQGQHSGNTIYF; DNA: TGTGCCTGGAGTCAGGGACAGCACTCTGGAAACACCATATATTTT
V: TRBV11-2; J: TRBJ2-4; D: TRBD1; size: NA; CDR3: CASSPRGRGENIQYF; DNA: TGTGCCAGCAGCCCCAGGGGGCGCGGGGAAAACATTCAGTACTTC
V: TRBV5-4; J: TRBJ1-3; D: NA; size: NA; CDR3: CASSLEQGLGNTIYF; DNA: TGTGCCAGCAGCTTGGAACAGGGCCTTGGAAACACCATATATTTT
V: TRBV18; J: TRBJ2-3; D: TRBD2; size: once; CDR3: CASSPPTSGTDTQYF; DNA: TGTGCCAGCTCACCTCCGACTAGCGGCACAGATACGCAGTATTTT
V: TRBV27; J: TRBJ2-7; D: TRBD2; size: NA; CDR3: CASSWGGGGSYEQYF; DNA: TGTGCCAGCAGTTGGGGCGGCGGGGGATCCTACGAGCAGTACTTC